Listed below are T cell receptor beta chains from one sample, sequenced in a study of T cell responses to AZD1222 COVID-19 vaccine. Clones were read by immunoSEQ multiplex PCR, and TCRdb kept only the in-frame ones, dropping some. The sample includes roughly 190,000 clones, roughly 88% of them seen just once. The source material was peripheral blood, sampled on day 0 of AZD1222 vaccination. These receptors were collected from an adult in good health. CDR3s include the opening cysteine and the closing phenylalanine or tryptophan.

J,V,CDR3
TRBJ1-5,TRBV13,CASSSRDQAGQPQHF
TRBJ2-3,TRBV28,CASSLPPRDTQYF
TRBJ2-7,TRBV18,CASSRGTGAYEQYF
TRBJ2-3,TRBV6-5,CASRVQGDRDTQYF
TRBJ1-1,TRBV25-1,CASSGDRLEAFF
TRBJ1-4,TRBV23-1,CASSPRPTGTGEKLFF
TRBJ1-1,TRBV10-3,CAIRKQGALSSEAFF
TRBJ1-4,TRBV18,CASSPPQTGGNEKLFF
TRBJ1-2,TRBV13,CASTGVRGYTF
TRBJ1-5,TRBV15,CATSRDLGNQPQHF
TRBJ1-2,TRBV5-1,CASSLGSATYGYTF
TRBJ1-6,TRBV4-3,CASSQSLSGTGLSPLHF
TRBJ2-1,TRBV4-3,CASSQGRGGYNEQFF
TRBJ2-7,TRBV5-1,CASSLSGGRGYEQYF
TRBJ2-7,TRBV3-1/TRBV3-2,CASSQARNHRGSGQYF
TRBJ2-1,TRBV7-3,CASSPTSDYNEQFF
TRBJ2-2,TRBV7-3,CASALPGTGAIPRQNTGELFF
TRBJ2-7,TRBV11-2,CASSLGQSYEQYF
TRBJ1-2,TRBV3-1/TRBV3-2,CASRLGTEPAYTF
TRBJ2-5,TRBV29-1,CSGRWRGGFETQYF
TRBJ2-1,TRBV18,CASSPPGTPYNEQFF
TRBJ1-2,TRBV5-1,CASDLGLGTNGYTF
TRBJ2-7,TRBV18,CASSPAGGGEQYF
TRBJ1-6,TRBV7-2,CASSELGQENSPLHF
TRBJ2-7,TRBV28,CASTRARGYEQYF
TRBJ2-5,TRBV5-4,CASSTGLQETQYF
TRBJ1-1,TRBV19,CASSTLGLSGTTEAFF
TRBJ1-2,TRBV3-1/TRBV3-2,CASSQDKSQGLIDYGYTF
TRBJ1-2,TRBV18,CASSPLPTAPGGYGYTF
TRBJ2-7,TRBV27,CASRKTSGNWNFPEQYF